This TCR beta chain derives from a study of early T cells in non-severe SARS-CoV-2 infection. This clonotype was observed many times. TCRdb analysed the 5' RACE reads with MiXCR anew, one entry per CDR3 protein. Among roughly 63,000 distinct CDR3 sequences, around 12% were seen once, and the ten largest hold over 3%. Germline V gene lookup returns CDR1 MDHEN and CDR2 SYDVKM. CDR3 length equals 15 residues. Trimming cost V 2 bases and J 0 bases, with 8 bases left between them. The clonotype originates from an adult who was a healthcare worker with PCR-confirmed SARS-CoV-2 infection or an uninfected control (not recorded which). The material sequenced was whole blood. J is TRBJ1-5 and V is TRBV28; D gene uncertain. CDR3 DNA sequence: TGTGCCAGCAGTTTAGGCACATATAGCAATCAGCCCCAGCATTTT. Its protein is CASSLGTYSNQPQHF. The whole variable domain, filled in from reference TRBV28 and TRBJ1-5, reads DVKVTQSSRYLVKRTGEKVFLECVQDMDHENMFWYRQDPGLGLRLIYFSYDVKMKEKGDIPEGYSVSREKKERFSLILESASTNQTSMYLCASSLGTYSNQPQHFGDGTRLSIL.